The 18 T cell receptor beta chains below come from one sample, sequenced in a study of T-cell reconstitution after alpha-beta-depleted transplantation in children. Unique molecular identifiers featured in how the TCRbeta library was prepared. TCRdb passed the PCR reads through MiXCR, listing each CDR3 protein once. This sample carries about 420,000 distinct CDR3 sequences, about 17% of them seen once, and the ten largest clones take approximately 29%. The source material was PBMCs, mostly from graft donor cells, sampled 360 days after TCRalphabeta/CD19-depleted stem cell transplant. These receptors were obtained from a boy under two years old who had a stem cell transplant for Wiskott-Aldrich syndrome, so the T cells may come from the graft donor.

V usage is TRBV6-5 and J usage is TRBJ2-3; no clear D. Per the germline V gene, CDR1 is MNHEY and CDR2 is SVGAGI. With 0 bases removed from V and 2 bases from J, the gap between germline ends came to 12 bases. This CDR3 region has 16 residues. Written as DNA, the CDR3 is TGTGCCAGCAGTTACTCTGTAGCCCCCATCACAGATACGCAGTATTTT. Amino acids: CASSYSVAPITDTQYF.

This clonotype has only a few counts. The V and J genes are TRBV5-1 and TRBJ2-7, with 9 bases identical to TRBD2. The CDR3 sequence is 17 residues long. The germline V gene has CDR1 SGHRS and CDR2 YFSETQ. Trimming at V came to 0 bases and at J to 3 bases, leaving 10 bases not matched to a gene. Here the CDR3 reads CASSLAGASGRIYEQYF. The CDR3 nucleotides read TGCGCCAGCAGCTTGGCCGGGGCGAGCGGGAGGATCTACGAGCAGTACTTC.

V is TRBV20-1 and J is TRBJ2-3; the D is unclear. The ends were cut back, 3 bases at V and 7 bases at J, with 8 bases in the middle. The CDR3 contains 11 residues. Germline CDR1 DFQATT, CDR2 SNEGSKA (reference sequence). DNA of the CDR3: TGCAGTGCTAGGGACGGAAATACGCAGTATTTT. Translation gives CSARDGNTQYF.

This clonotype was seen more than once but under ten times. The J gene is TRBJ2-3, the V gene TRBV29-1; 7 bases are a match to TRBD2. V lost 4 bases to trimming and J lost 2 bases; unmatched junction nucleotides: 15. This CDR3 spans 17 amino acids. In germline, CDR1 is SQVTM, CDR2 ANQGSEA. CDR3 sequence reads: CSVALAERSLDTDTQYF. In DNA, the CDR3 is TGCAGCGTTGCCCTAGCGGAGAGGTCCTTAGACACAGATACGCAGTATTTT.

This chain joins TRBV12-3 or TRBV12-4 and TRBJ2-7; D is possibly TRBD1 or TRBD2 (5 bases each). This CDR3 comprises 12 residues. V was pared by 11 bases and J by 6 bases, with 17 bases between. CDR3 loop: CALRLGAGEQYF. The DNA for the CDR3 is TGTGCCCTCCGTCTCGGGGCGGGCGAGCAGTACTTC.

The rearrangement joins TRBV7-9 to TRBJ2-3, with 8 bases that match TRBD2. The germline V gene encodes CDR1 SEHNR and CDR2 FQNEAQ (reference sequence). The J segment lost 2 bases and the V segment lost 10 bases, leaving 11 bases of the junction unmatched. This CDR3 is 15 amino acids long. The CDR3 region has the DNA TGTGCCACCGGAGCGGGAGTTGGGTCCACAGATACGCAGTATTTT. Protein sequence: CATGAGVGSTDTQYF.

This clonotype was seen only a few times. J is TRBJ2-5 and V is TRBV5-1, with 13 bases lining up with TRBD2. V shed 3 bases and J 2 bases; nucleotides not matched to a gene: 4. CDR1 SGHRS and CDR2 YFSETQ come from the germline V gene. This CDR3 has 16 residues. The CDR3 DNA sequence: TGCGCCAGCAGCTACCCGGGACTAGCGGGACAAGAGACCCAGTACTTC. Amino acid sequence: CASSYPGLAGQETQYF.

This clonotype turned up a few times. The chain couples TRBV12-3 or TRBV12-4 to TRBJ1-2; D gene uncertain. Trimming took off 2 bases at V and 2 bases at J, with 12 bases between the two ends. The CDR3 runs to 15 residues. CDR3 coding DNA: TGTGCCAGCAGTTTAATCCCGACGGCGAACTATGGCTACACCTTC. Its translation is CASSLIPTANYGYTF.

The gene calls are TRBV7-9 and TRBJ1-1; a weak D match, TRBD1 (6 bases). CDR1 SEHNR and CDR2 FQNEAQ come from the germline V gene (reference sequence). V shed 6 bases and J shed 6 bases, with 26 bases lying between them. This CDR3 comprises 17 residues. In nucleotides, the CDR3 is TGTGCCAGCAGACATACGGAGAGGGGGGGGCTCCTTTCTGAAGCTTTCTTT. This translates into CASRHTERGGLLSEAFF.

This clonotype was seen a handful of times. The chain has TRBV20-1 and TRBJ2-1; TRBD2 aligns across 14 bases. V lost 2 bases and J lost 5; bases outside the gene matches: 5. This CDR3 spans 16 amino acids. The germline V gene has CDR1 DFQATT and CDR2 SNEGSKA (reference sequence). In DNA form, the CDR3 reads TGCAGTGCTAGAAAACCGGGACTAGCGGGAGACAATGAGCAGTTCTTC. Translating it yields CSARKPGLAGDNEQFF.

This clonotype was recorded a few times. The chain combines TRBV12-3 or TRBV12-4 with TRBJ2-1, with 9 bases lining up with TRBD1. J gave up 8 bases and V 6 bases, and 5 bases lay outside the gene matches. The length of the CDR3 is 13 residues. The CDR3 nucleotides read TGTGCCAGCAGCCTACAGGGGGCTGATGAGCAGTTCTTC. Translation gives CASSLQGADEQFF.

This clonotype was counted a few times. The rearrangement joins TRBV20-1 to TRBJ2-3; D remains ambiguous. Per the germline V gene, CDR1 is DFQATT and CDR2 is SNEGSKA (reference sequence). The ends were cut back, 0 bases at V and 4 bases at J, with 8 bases in the middle. The CDR3 contains 13 residues. CDR3 residues: CSARDAGPDTQYF. The CDR3 DNA reads as TGCAGTGCTAGAGATGCCGGGCCAGATACGCAGTATTTT.

In this sample, this clonotype turned up a few times. V gene TRBV12-3 or TRBV12-4 combines with J gene TRBJ2-5; D possibly uses TRBD1 or TRBD2 (5 bases each). The CDR3 has 15 amino acids. Trimming took 3 bases from V and 5 from J, leaving 16 bases between them. CDR3 in amino acids: CASSFFLRGRETQYF. DNA of the CDR3: TGTGCCAGCAGTTTTTTTCTTCGGGGCCGCGAGACCCAGTACTTC.

The chain carries TRBV9 and TRBJ1-2, with D perhaps TRBD1 (5 bases). Per germline, CDR1 SGDLS and CDR2 YYNGEE. The CDR3 is made up of 15 amino acids. V was clipped by 0 bases and J by 0 bases, with 9 bases between them. The CDR3 protein is CASSVAPDTNYGYTF. The CDR3 DNA is TGTGCCAGCAGCGTAGCTCCGGACACTAACTATGGCTACACCTTC.

This chain uses TRBV5-1 with TRBJ2-5; 11 bases map to TRBD2. The CDR3 sequence is 18 residues long. The V segment lost 2 bases and the J segment 0 bases; nucleotides outside the gene matches: 9. Germline lookup yields CDR1 SGHRS and CDR2 YFSETQ. DNA for the CDR3: TGCGCCAGCAGCTTTGGACTAGCGGGTGGGACCTACCAAGAGACCCAGTACTTC. It encodes CASSFGLAGGTYQETQYF.

In its sample, this clonotype was seen a few times. This chain connects TRBV20-1 to TRBJ2-1; no firm D call. The CDR3 runs 14 residues. Germline V gene data show CDR1 as DFQATT and CDR2 as SNEGSKA (reference sequence). Deletions cut 1 base from V and 4 bases from J, with 11 bases between. The CDR3 is CSARGTHIYNEQFF. CDR3 in DNA: TGCAGTGCTAGAGGTACTCACATATACAATGAGCAGTTCTTC.

J is TRBJ2-1 and V is TRBV5-1; 10 nucleotides match TRBD2. This CDR3 contains 15 residues. CDR1 is SGHRS, CDR2 YFSETQ, per germline. The V segment lost 7 bases and the J segment 7 bases; nucleotides outside the gene matches: 11. CDR3 coding DNA: TGCGCCAGCTTTGTAGCGGGAGGCTCCGGGAATGAGCAGTTCTTC. Its protein product is CASFVAGGSGNEQFF.

This chain joins TRBV6-5 and TRBJ2-7; D is ambiguous. The CDR3 runs to 14 residues. The germline V gene has CDR1 MNHEY and CDR2 SVGAGI. V shed 2 bases and J shed 0 bases, with 8 bases lying between them. The CDR3 nucleotides read TGTGCCAGCAGTTACAAGGAGAGCTCCTACGAGCAGTACTTC. Translation: CASSYKESSYEQYF.